The 28 T cell receptor beta chains in this list originate from one sample, sequenced in a study of Ad26.COV2.S vaccination and SARS-CoV-2 variants. Treatment indicated: around 19 received Ad26.COV2.S at low or high dose, single or two shots; 5 received placebo; per-sample allocation not given. Specimen acquisition occurred on day 63 following the initial vaccine or placebo injection. TCRdb's copy holds only in-frame clones and misses some; the assay was immunoSEQ multiplex PCR. This table holds roughly 330,000 clones, approximately 87% found once. This specimen was peripheral blood, taken in a trial of Ad26.COV2.S vaccine versus placebo. Receptor source: a person between 18 and 65 years old who received the Ad26.COV2.S COVID-19 vaccine or a placebo.

V usage is TRBV6-1 and J usage is TRBJ1-5, with 7 bases that match TRBD1. J was trimmed by 3 bases and V by 4 bases; bases with no gene match: 15. The CDR3 extends over 18 amino acids. Germline CDR1 is MNHNS and CDR2 is SASEGT. CDR3 protein: CASSVAGGGAVFNQPQHF. DNA for the CDR3: TGTGCCAGCAGTGTTGCAGGGGGGGGTGCGGTTTTCAATCAGCCCCAGCATTTT.

The J gene is TRBJ2-3, the V gene TRBV19; 9 bases agree with TRBD1. V shed 8 bases and J 4 bases; nucleotides not matched to a gene: 4. Germline CDR1 is LNHDA and CDR2 is SQIVND (reference sequence). This CDR3 region has 13 residues. CDR3 DNA sequence: TGTGCCAGTGGCCGACAGGGGGCAGATACGCAGTATTTT. Its translation: CASGRQGADTQYF.

This chain joins TRBV13 and TRBJ1-1; tentative D call: TRBD1 (6 bases). Germline V gene sequence: CDR1 PRHDT, CDR2 FYEKMQ (reference sequence). Trimming took off 5 bases at V and 5 bases at J, with 15 bases between the two ends. This CDR3 contains 14 residues. The CDR3 sequence: CASSKLQGTTEAFF. The CDR3 DNA follows: TGTGCCAGCAGCAAACTCCAGGGGACAACTGAAGCTTTCTTT.

V usage is TRBV11-2 and J usage is TRBJ1-4; the D is unclear. Germline V lookup: CDR1 SGHAT, CDR2 FQNNGV. Trimming removed 5 bases from V and 7 bases from J, with 14 bases in between. The CDR3 contains 14 residues. The CDR3 is CASSLHRATEKLFF. The CDR3 nucleotides are TGTGCCAGCAGCCTTCACCGGGCAACTGAAAAACTGTTTTTT.

The CDR3 nucleotides are TGTGCCAGCAGCCCTCCCCGGGGCGGACTCACAGATACGCAGTATTTT. Its translation is CASSPPRGGLTDTQYF. This chain joins TRBV9 and TRBJ2-3; D tentatively reads TRBD1 or TRBD2 (5 bases each). Trimming took off 4 bases at V and 2 bases at J, with 17 bases between the two ends. The length of the CDR3 is 16 residues. CDR1 is SGDLS and CDR2 is YYNGEE in the germline V gene.

The V and J genes are TRBV7-2 and TRBJ2-5, with a tentative D call TRBD2 (6 bases). V lost 2 bases and J 2 bases, leaving 12 bases between the germline ends. Germline V lookup: CDR1 SGHTA, CDR2 FQGNSA. This CDR3 has 15 amino acids. CDR3 sequence: CASSLITGGQETQYF. Here the CDR3 DNA reads TGTGCCAGCAGCTTAATCACCGGGGGACAAGAGACCCAGTACTTC.

The V gene is TRBV29-1, the J gene TRBJ2-7, with 8 nucleotides matching TRBD1. Trimming removed 5 bases from V and 6 bases from J; junction bases left unmatched: 12. Germline V gives CDR1 SQVTM, CDR2 ANQGSEA. CDR3 length: 14 residues. CDR3 residues: CSVTQTQGAGEQYF. The CDR3 DNA follows: TGCAGCGTTACCCAAACCCAGGGGGCCGGCGAGCAGTACTTC.

The genes are TRBV12-3 or TRBV12-4 and TRBJ2-1, with a tentative D call TRBD2 (6 bases). There are 13 residues in the CDR3. The V end lost 6 bases, the J end lost 7 bases, and 13 bases lay between the germline ends. The CDR3 DNA is TGTGCCAGCAGGAACGCTGGGGGGAATGAGCAGTTCTTC. Translating gives CASRNAGGNEQFF.

The rearrangement links TRBV5-1 to TRBJ2-3; tentative D call: TRBD2 (5 bases). Trimming shortened V by 1 base and J by 3 bases, and 15 bases separated the two germline ends. The V gene's germline CDR1 is SGHRS and CDR2 YFSETQ. The CDR3 covers 16 residues. The CDR3 region is CASSLRGGVLTDTQYF. The CDR3 coding sequence is TGCGCCAGCAGCTTGCGTGGAGGAGTTTTGACAGATACGCAGTATTTT.

The chain is built from TRBV6-2 or TRBV6-3 and TRBJ2-7; TRBD1 matches at 9 bases. From germline, CDR1 is MNHEY and CDR2 SVGEGT. V dropped 6 bases and J dropped 3; count of bases not matched to a gene: 3. The CDR3 consists of 13 residues. The CDR3 protein is CASSLDRGYEQYV. Written as DNA, the CDR3 is TGTGCCAGCAGCTTGGACAGGGGCTACGAGCAGTACGTC.

This clone was detected only a few times. The J gene is TRBJ1-1, the V gene TRBV29-1; no clear D gene. CDR3 length: 12 residues. Germline V CDR1 and CDR2: SQVTM, ANQGSEA. Trimming took off 5 bases at V and 0 bases at J, with 7 bases between the two ends. The CDR3, as DNA: TGCAGCGTTTTCAAATTGAACACTGAAGCTTTCTTT. This sequence encodes CSVFKLNTEAFF.

The rearrangement uses TRBV5-1 and TRBJ2-3; D assignment may be TRBD1 or TRBD2 (7 bases each). CDR1 and CDR2 from the germline V gene are SGHRS and YFSETQ. Between the trimmed V and J ends, which lost 4 bases and 4 bases, there was a span of 16 bases. This CDR3 contains 15 residues. This CDR3 is CASSRTGGGADTQYF. Written as DNA, the CDR3 is TGCGCCAGCAGCCGGACAGGTGGGGGGGCAGATACGCAGTATTTT.

The rearrangement links TRBV27 to TRBJ2-2; 9 bases are a match to TRBD1. The V gene end was trimmed by 3 bases and the J gene end by 1 base; junction bases not matched to a gene: 12. Germline V lookup: CDR1 MNHEY, CDR2 SMNVEV (reference sequence). The length of the CDR3 is 19 residues. The CDR3 reads CASSLGGTGRTQNTGELFF. For the CDR3, the DNA is TGTGCCAGCAGTTTGGGGGGGACAGGGAGAACACAGAACACCGGGGAGCTGTTTTTT.

The chain couples TRBV6-1 to TRBJ2-1; tentatively, D is TRBD2 (6 bases). Germline-derived CDR1 and CDR2 are MNHNS and SASEGT. The ends were cut back, 1 base at V and 8 bases at J, with 18 bases in the middle. The CDR3 has 16 residues. As DNA, the CDR3 is TGTGCCAGCAGTGAAGGCCCGGGAGTAGTCTGGGATGAGCAGTTCTTC. The encoded protein is CASSEGPGVVWDEQFF.

In DNA, the CDR3 is TGTGCCAGCTCACCACTCCCCCGGGGGGGCAGGAGGAATGAGCAGTTCTTC. It codes for CASSPLPRGGRRNEQFF. The chain combines TRBV18 with TRBJ2-1, with 8 bases lining up with TRBD2. The CDR3 extends over 17 amino acids. Germline CDR1 is KGHSH and CDR2 is LQKENI. Unmatched junction bases numbered 12, after V lost 1 base and J lost 7 bases.

This chain connects TRBV6-5 to TRBJ1-2; D possibly corresponds to TRBD1 (6 bases). The CDR3 loop spans 14 amino acids. Germline V gene sequence: CDR1 MNHEY, CDR2 SVGAGI. With 6 bases removed from V and 6 bases from J, the gap between germline ends came to 17 bases. The DNA for the CDR3 is TGTGCCAGCAGCGTCCTTCAGGGGTACCATGGCTACACCTTC. Amino acids: CASSVLQGYHGYTF.

The chain carries TRBV5-5 and TRBJ2-1; perhaps TRBD1 as D (6 bases). This CDR3 spans 13 amino acids. V was shortened by 3 bases and J by 5 bases, with 9 bases between the two germline ends. Germline CDR1 is SGHKS and CDR2 is YYEKEE (reference sequence). The CDR3 sequence is CASSWGQHNEQFF. The CDR3, as DNA: TGTGCCAGCAGCTGGGGGCAACACAATGAGCAGTTCTTC. Variable domain in full (rest from reference TRBV5-5 and TRBJ2-1): DAGVTQSPTHLIKTRGQQVTLRCSPISGHKSVSWYQQVLGQGPQFIFQYYEKEERGRGNFPDRFSARQFPNYSSELNVNALLLGDSALYLCASSWGQHNEQFFGPGTRLTVL.

The rearrangement links TRBV6-2 or TRBV6-3 to TRBJ2-5, with 10 bases fitting TRBD1. Germline trimming cut 2 bases from V and 4 bases from J; bases unmatched to any gene: 7. The CDR3 sequence is 16 residues long. Per the germline V gene, CDR1 is MNHEY and CDR2 is SVGEGT. Here the CDR3 reads CASSYGPGQGLETQYF. In nucleotides, the CDR3 is TGTGCCAGCAGTTACGGGCCGGGACAGGGGCTAGAGACCCAGTACTTC.

The chain links TRBV29-1 to TRBJ1-1; D possibly corresponds to TRBD1 (6 bases). Germline CDR1 reads SQVTM; CDR2 reads ANQGSEA. The CDR3 runs 14 residues. Trimming shortened V by 4 bases and J by 0 bases, and 12 bases separated the two germline ends. This CDR3 reads CSVVYAGVNTEAFF. In nucleotides, the CDR3 is TGCAGCGTTGTCTATGCAGGGGTGAACACTGAAGCTTTCTTT.

The chain employs TRBV6-5 and TRBJ2-7; D is unresolved. Per germline, CDR1 MNHEY and CDR2 SVGAGI. With 0 bases removed from V and 6 bases from J, the gap between germline ends came to 18 bases. The CDR3 has 16 residues. The CDR3 is CASSYSSATLLTEQYF. CDR3 sequence (DNA): TGTGCCAGCAGTTACTCGTCCGCTACCTTACTCACCGAGCAGTACTTC.

This chain uses TRBV7-9 with TRBJ2-1, with D perhaps given as TRBD1 or TRBD2 (6 bases each). The V gene's germline CDR1 is SEHNR and CDR2 FQNEAQ (reference sequence). With 3 bases removed from V and 8 bases from J, the gap between germline ends came to 11 bases. The CDR3 totals 13 residues. CDR3 region: CASSLGGLDEQFF. CDR3 sequence (DNA): TGTGCCAGCAGCTTGGGGGGCTTGGATGAGCAGTTCTTC.

This chain joins TRBV2 and TRBJ1-5, with 11 positions matching TRBD1. Germline V gives CDR1 SNHLY, CDR2 FYNNEI. This CDR3 is built from 15 residues. V was clipped by 9 bases and J by 2 bases; unmatched bases: 6. The CDR3: CASGQGASGNQPQHF. CDR3 DNA: TGTGCCAGTGGACAGGGGGCTTCGGGCAATCAGCCCCAGCATTTT.

The genes are TRBV4-3 and TRBJ1-4; possibly TRBD1 for D (6 bases). V lost 4 bases and J lost 3, with 15 bases in between. The germline V gene has CDR1 LGHNA and CDR2 YSLEER. The CDR3 consists of 16 residues. The CDR3 coding sequence is TGCGCCAGCAGCCCCCGAGAGGGGGGGGCTAATGAAAAACTGTTTTTT. This gives the protein CASSPREGGANEKLFF.

This chain links TRBV5-6 with TRBJ1-4; no definite D call. The CDR3 contains 14 residues. Trimming cost V 2 bases and J 6 bases, with 11 bases left between them. Germline V gene lookup returns CDR1 SGHDT and CDR2 YYEEEE. CDR3: CASSLSAADEKLFF. CDR3 bases: TGTGCCAGCAGCTTATCAGCAGCAGATGAAAAACTGTTTTTT.

This clone showed up just a few times. This chain joins TRBV7-9 and TRBJ1-6; TRBD1 agrees at 9 bases. J was trimmed by 3 bases and V by 5 bases; bases with no gene match: 5. Germline V gene sequence: CDR1 SEHNR, CDR2 FQNEAQ (reference sequence). The CDR3 contains 16 residues. The CDR3 nucleotides are TGTGCCAGCAGCATGGGACAGGGCTTCTATAATTCACCCCTCCACTTT. This encodes CASSMGQGFYNSPLHF.

The chain joins TRBV11-3 to TRBJ1-1; D is uncertain. CDR1 and CDR2 (germline): SGHNT, YENEEA. CDR3 size: 13 residues. With 2 bases removed from V and 4 bases from J, the gap between germline ends came to 8 bases. The CDR3: CASSLLIGTEAFF. The CDR3 nucleotides are TGTGCCAGCAGCTTACTTATAGGCACTGAAGCTTTCTTT.

The chain employs TRBV27 and TRBJ1-5; no definite D call. The V end lost 5 bases, the J end lost 5 bases, and 16 bases lay between the germline ends. The CDR3 sequence is 15 residues long. In germline, CDR1 is MNHEY, CDR2 SMNVEV (reference sequence). The CDR3: CASSPRLYGYQPQHF. In DNA, the CDR3 is TGTGCCAGCAGTCCCCGGCTTTACGGATATCAGCCCCAGCATTTT.

This clone showed up just once. J is TRBJ2-2 and V is TRBV11-2, with a possible D match to TRBD1 (6 bases). Deletions cut 2 bases from V and 6 bases from J, with 16 bases between. Germline CDR1 reads SGHAT; CDR2 reads FQNNGV. This CDR3 region has 16 residues. CDR3 sequence reads: CASSLKDSSYPGELFF. The CDR3 bases are TGTGCCAGCAGCTTAAAGGACAGCAGTTACCCCGGGGAGCTGTTTTTT.